These 10 T cell receptor beta chains share one sample of origin, sequenced in a study of blood T cell repertoires in COVID-19. The repertoire was sequenced with immunoSEQ multiplex PCR; TCRdb's copy has only in-frame clones and lacks some. This table has 200,000 to 300,000 clones, roughly 89% appearing once. Input material: PBMCs or T cells enriched from blood (not recorded which). These receptors were collected from a woman younger than 45 with acute COVID-19.

V gene TRBV7-9 combines with J gene TRBJ1-2; 7 nucleotides line up with TRBD1. The junction had 6 bases not matched to a gene; V was cut back by 1 base and J by 4 bases. Germline V gives CDR1 SEHNR, CDR2 FQNEAQ (reference sequence). The CDR3 sequence is 15 residues long. CDR3 nucleotides: TGTGCCAGCAGCTTAGAGACAGGGCTTTTCTATGGCTACACCTTC. Translated, it gives CASSLETGLFYGYTF.

Remarks on this clone: Other DNA sequences within the sample encode an identical CDR3. The gene calls are TRBV5-1 and TRBJ2-7; D not certain. Germline V lookup: CDR1 SGHRS, CDR2 YFSETQ. The CDR3 sequence is 13 residues long. V was clipped by 0 bases and J by 0 bases, with 4 bases between them. The CDR3 is CASSLGSSYEQYF. CDR3 DNA: TGCGCCAGCAGCTTGGGGAGCTCCTACGAGCAGTACTTC. Using reference TRBV5-1 and TRBJ2-7 for the parts outside the CDR3, the full variable domain is KAGVTQTPRYLIKTRGQQVTLSCSPISGHRSVSWYQQTPGQGLQFLFEYFSETQRNKGNFPGRFSGRQFSNSRSEMNVSTLELGDSALYLCASSLGSSYEQYFGPGTRLTVT.

The chain links TRBV6-4 to TRBJ2-7; a weak D match, TRBD1 (6 bases). CDR3 size: 14 residues. Trimming left V 9 bases short and J 3 bases short, with 18 bases between. Germline V lookup: CDR1 MRHNA, CDR2 SNTAGT. DNA of the CDR3: TGTGCCAGTGAGGGTACGCAGGGGTTCTACGAGCAGTACTTC. Encoded protein: CASEGTQGFYEQYF.

The CDR3 sequence is CATQLGQGSDTQYF. CDR3 coding DNA: TGCGCCACCCAGCTGGGACAGGGTTCCGATACGCAGTATTTT. The chain joins TRBV10-1 to TRBJ2-3; TRBD1 aligns across 9 bases. CDR3 length: 14 amino acids. Germline assignment: CDR1 WNHNN and CDR2 SYGVQD (reference sequence). Germline trimming cut 10 bases from V and 6 bases from J; bases unmatched to any gene: 11.

The chain links TRBV6-1 to TRBJ1-3; the match to TRBD1 covers 8 bases. The CDR3 covers 17 residues. CDR1 and CDR2 (germline): MNHNS, SASEGT. The junction had 8 bases not matched to a gene; V was cut back by 0 bases and J by 4 bases. The CDR3 nucleotides are TGTGCCAGCAGTGAAGCGATGCAGGGGGCCCCCGGAAACACCATATATTTT. Translation gives CASSEAMQGAPGNTIYF.

J is TRBJ2-7 and V is TRBV7-9; 9 bases are a match to TRBD1. J gave up 1 base and V 4 bases, and 8 bases lay outside the gene matches. The CDR3 sequence is 16 residues long. Germline V lookup: CDR1 SEHNR, CDR2 FQNEAQ (reference sequence). CDR3 DNA: TGTGCCAGCAGCTCCAGGGACAGGGAACCATCCTACGAGCAGTACTTC. As protein: CASSSRDREPSYEQYF.

In this sample, this clone turned up once. The rearrangement links TRBV4-1 to TRBJ1-1, with a tentative D call TRBD1 (5 bases). The CDR3 length is 16 residues. Trimming stripped 1 base from V and 1 base from J, with 13 bases between. Germline CDR1 and CDR2: MGHRA and YSYEKL. CDR3 residues: CASSQGSYQGNTEAFF. The CDR3 DNA sequence: TGCGCCAGCAGCCAAGGGTCATATCAGGGGAACACTGAAGCTTTCTTT.

The rearrangement uses TRBV9 and TRBJ2-2, with D perhaps TRBD2 (5 bases). CDR1 is SGDLS, CDR2 YYNGEE, per germline. The CDR3 runs to 16 residues. V was cut by 2 bases and J by 3 bases, with 14 bases left in between. The CDR3 loop is CASSVGVAEDTGELFF. CDR3 sequence (DNA): TGTGCCAGCAGCGTCGGGGTGGCCGAGGACACCGGGGAGCTGTTTTTT. The whole variable domain, remainder taken from reference TRBV9 and TRBJ2-2, is DSGVTQTPKHLITATGQRVTLRCSPRSGDLSVYWYQQSLDQGLQFLIQYYNGEERAKGNILERFSAQQFPDLHSELNLSSLELGDSALYFCASSVGVAEDTGELFFGEGSRLTVL.

The gene calls are TRBV2 and TRBJ2-7; 7 bases fit TRBD1. V lost 4 bases to trimming and J lost 0 bases; unmatched junction nucleotides: 12. In germline, CDR1 is SNHLY, CDR2 FYNNEI. CDR3 length: 17 residues. The CDR3: CASSGWDRALSSYEQYF. The CDR3 DNA reads as TGTGCCAGCAGTGGGTGGGACAGAGCCCTGAGCTCCTACGAGCAGTACTTC.

CDR3 in amino acids: CASSPITGGDEQFF. CDR3 sequence (DNA): TGTGCCAGCTCACCAATTACAGGGGGCGATGAGCAGTTCTTC. The chain links TRBV18 to TRBJ2-1; 9 bases are shared with TRBD1. Germline V gene data show CDR1 as KGHSH and CDR2 as LQKENI. The ends lost 2 bases at V and 8 bases at J; junction bases unmatched: 4. This CDR3 is built from 14 residues.